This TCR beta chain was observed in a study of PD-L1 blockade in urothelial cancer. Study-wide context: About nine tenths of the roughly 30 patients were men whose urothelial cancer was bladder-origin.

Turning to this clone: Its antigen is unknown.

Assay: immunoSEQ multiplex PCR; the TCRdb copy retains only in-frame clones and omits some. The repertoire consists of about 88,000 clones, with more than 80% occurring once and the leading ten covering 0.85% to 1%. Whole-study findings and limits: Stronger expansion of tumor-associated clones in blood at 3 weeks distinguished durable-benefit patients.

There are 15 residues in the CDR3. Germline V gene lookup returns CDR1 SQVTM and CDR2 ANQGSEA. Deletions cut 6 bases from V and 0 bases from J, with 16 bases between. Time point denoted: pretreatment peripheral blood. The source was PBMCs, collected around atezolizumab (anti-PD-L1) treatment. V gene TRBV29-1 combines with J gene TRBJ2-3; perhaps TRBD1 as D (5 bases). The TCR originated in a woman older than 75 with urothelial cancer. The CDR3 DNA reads TGCAGCGTACGAGACAGACTGACGAGCACAGATACGCAGTATTTT. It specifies CSVRDRLTSTDTQYF.